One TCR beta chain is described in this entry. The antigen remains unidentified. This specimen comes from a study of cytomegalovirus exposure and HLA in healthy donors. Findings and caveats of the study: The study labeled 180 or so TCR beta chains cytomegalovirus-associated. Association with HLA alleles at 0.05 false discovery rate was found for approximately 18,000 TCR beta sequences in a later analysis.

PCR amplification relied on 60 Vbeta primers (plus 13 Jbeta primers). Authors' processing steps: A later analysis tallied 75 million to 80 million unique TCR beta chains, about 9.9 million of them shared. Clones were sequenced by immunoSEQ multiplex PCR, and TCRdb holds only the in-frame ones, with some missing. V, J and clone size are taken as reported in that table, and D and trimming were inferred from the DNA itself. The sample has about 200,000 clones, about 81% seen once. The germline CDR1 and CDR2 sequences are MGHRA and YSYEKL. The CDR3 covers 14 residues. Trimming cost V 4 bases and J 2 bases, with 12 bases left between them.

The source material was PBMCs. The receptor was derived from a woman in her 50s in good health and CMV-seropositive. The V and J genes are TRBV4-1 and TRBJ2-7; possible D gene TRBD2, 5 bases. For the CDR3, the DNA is TGCGCCAGCAGCCTAAGGGAGAACCCCTACGAGCAGTACTTC. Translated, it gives CASSLRENPYEQYF.